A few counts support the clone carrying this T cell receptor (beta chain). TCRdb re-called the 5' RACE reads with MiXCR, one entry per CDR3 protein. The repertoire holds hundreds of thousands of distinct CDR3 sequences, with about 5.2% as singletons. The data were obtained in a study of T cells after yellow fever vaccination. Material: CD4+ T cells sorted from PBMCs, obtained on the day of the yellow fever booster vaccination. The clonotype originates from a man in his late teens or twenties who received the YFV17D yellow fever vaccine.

CDR3 bases: TGTGCCAGCACGAGGGCCGGGGAGCTGTTTTTT. Translating gives CASTRAGELFF. This chain links TRBV5-6 with TRBJ2-2; TRBD2 is a possible D gene (5 bases). The V gene lost 6 bases and the J gene lost 6 bases, with 6 bases spanning the gap. The germline CDR1 and CDR2 sequences are SGHDT and YYEEEE. The CDR3 loop spans 11 amino acids.